Shown below are 4 T cell receptor beta chains from a single sample sequenced in a study of blood T cell repertoires in COVID-19. Assay used: immunoSEQ multiplex PCR; TCRdb lists only in-frame clones, some missing. The table has about 250,000 clones, roughly 80% seen once. The sequencing sample was made of peripheral blood. The source of these receptors is a woman at least 80 years old with active or convalescent COVID-19.

The gene calls are TRBV3-1 (or the pseudogene TRBV3-2) and TRBJ1-4; the D gene is possibly TRBD1 (6 bases). The CDR3 contains 15 residues. V shed 4 bases and J shed 7 bases, with 16 bases lying between them. The germline CDR1 and CDR2 sequences are LGHDT and YNNKEL (reference sequence). The CDR3 bases are TGTGCCAGCAGCCTACGGACAGCGCTGGGTGAAAAACTGTTTTTT. Its protein is CASSLRTALGEKLFF.

This clone was observed once. This chain connects TRBV19 to TRBJ1-2, with 12 bases matching TRBD1. Germline trimming cut 5 bases from V and 2 bases from J; bases unmatched to any gene: 9. This CDR3 has 17 amino acids. The germline gives CDR1 LNHDA, CDR2 SQIVND (reference sequence). The CDR3 region is CASSFVTGQGANYGYTF. CDR3 DNA sequence: TGTGCCAGTAGTTTCGTAACGGGACAGGGGGCGAACTATGGCTACACCTTC.

The V and J genes are TRBV7-8 and TRBJ2-7; D is possibly TRBD1 (6 bases). Trimming removed 6 bases at V and 4 bases at J, with 13 bases between. Germline loops: CDR1 SGHVS, CDR2 FQNEAQ. The CDR3 contains 13 residues. The DNA for the CDR3 is TGTGCCAGCAGGAAGACAGGTACATACGAGCAGTACTTC. This codes for CASRKTGTYEQYF. The full variable domain, rest sourced from reference TRBV7-8 and TRBJ2-7, is GAGVSQSPRYKVAKRGQDVALRCDPISGHVSLFWYQQALGQGPEFLTYFQNEAQLDKSGLPSDRFFAERPEGSVSTLKIQRTQQEDSAVYLCASRKTGTYEQYFGPGTRLTVT.

The rearrangement uses TRBV5-1 and TRBJ2-7, with 9 bases fitting TRBD1. V trimming: 4 bases; J trimming: 6 bases; junction bases outside the gene matches: 11. The CDR3 is 15 amino acids. CDR1 is SGHRS and CDR2 is YFSETQ in the germline V gene. The CDR3 DNA follows: TGCGCCAGCAGCCGGACCGGGACAGGGATTGGCGAGCAGTACTTC. Amino acids: CASSRTGTGIGEQYF.